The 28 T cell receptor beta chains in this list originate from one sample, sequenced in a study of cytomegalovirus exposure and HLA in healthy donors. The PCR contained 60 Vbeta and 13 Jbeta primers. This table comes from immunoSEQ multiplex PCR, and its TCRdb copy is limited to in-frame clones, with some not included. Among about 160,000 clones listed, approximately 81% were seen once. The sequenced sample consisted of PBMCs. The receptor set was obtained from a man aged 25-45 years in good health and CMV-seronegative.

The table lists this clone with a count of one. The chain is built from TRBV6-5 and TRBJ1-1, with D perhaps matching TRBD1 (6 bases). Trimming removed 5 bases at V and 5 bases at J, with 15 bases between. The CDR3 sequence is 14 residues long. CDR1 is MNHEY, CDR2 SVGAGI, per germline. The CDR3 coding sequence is TGTGCCAGCAGTCAGATGCGGGGGCGAACTGAAGCTTTCTTT. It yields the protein CASSQMRGRTEAFF.

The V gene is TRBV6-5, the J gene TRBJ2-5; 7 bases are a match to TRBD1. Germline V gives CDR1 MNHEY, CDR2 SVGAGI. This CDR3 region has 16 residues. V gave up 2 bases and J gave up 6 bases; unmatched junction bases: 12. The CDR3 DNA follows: TGTGCCAGCAGTTACGGCCGCCCGTGGACAGGACAGACCCAGTACTTC. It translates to CASSYGRPWTGQTQYF.

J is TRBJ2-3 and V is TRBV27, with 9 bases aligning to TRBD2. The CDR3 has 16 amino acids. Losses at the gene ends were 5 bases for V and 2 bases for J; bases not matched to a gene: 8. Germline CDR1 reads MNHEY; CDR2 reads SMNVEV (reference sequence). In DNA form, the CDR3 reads TGTGCCAGCAGTGCTCGGAGCGGGGGGTACACAGATACGCAGTATTTT. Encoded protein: CASSARSGGYTDTQYF.

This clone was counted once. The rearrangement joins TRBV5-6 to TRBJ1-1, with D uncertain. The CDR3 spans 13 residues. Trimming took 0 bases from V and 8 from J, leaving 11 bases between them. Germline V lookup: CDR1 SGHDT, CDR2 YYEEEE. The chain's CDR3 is CASSLAGVPEAFF. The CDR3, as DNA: TGTGCCAGCAGCTTGGCCGGGGTGCCCGAAGCTTTCTTT.

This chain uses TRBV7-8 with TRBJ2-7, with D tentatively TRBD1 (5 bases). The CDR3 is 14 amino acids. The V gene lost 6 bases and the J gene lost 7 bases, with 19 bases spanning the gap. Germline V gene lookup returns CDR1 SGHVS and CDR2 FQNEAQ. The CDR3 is CASRQDPFQGEQYF. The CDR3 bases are TGTGCCAGCAGACAGGACCCATTTCAGGGTGAGCAGTACTTC.

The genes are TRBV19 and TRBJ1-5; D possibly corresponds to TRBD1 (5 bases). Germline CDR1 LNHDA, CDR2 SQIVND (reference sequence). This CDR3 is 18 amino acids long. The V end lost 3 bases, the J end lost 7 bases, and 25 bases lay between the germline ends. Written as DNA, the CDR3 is TGTGCCAGTAGTATTCCGCCGGTTAACCAGGGAGGTGGGCAGCCCCAGCATTTT. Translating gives CASSIPPVNQGGGQPQHF. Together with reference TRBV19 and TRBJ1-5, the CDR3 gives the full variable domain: DGGITQSPKYLFRKEGQNVTLSCEQNLNHDAMYWYRQDPGQGLRLIYYSQIVNDFQKGDIAEGYSVSREKKESFPLTVTSAQKNPTAFYLCASSIPPVNQGGGQPQHFGDGTRLSIL.

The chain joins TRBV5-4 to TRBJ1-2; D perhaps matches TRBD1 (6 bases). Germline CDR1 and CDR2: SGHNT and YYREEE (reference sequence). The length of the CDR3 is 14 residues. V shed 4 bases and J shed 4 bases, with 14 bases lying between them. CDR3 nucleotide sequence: TGTGCCAGCAGCATGACAGGCCTTAGCTATGGCTACACCTTC. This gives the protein CASSMTGLSYGYTF. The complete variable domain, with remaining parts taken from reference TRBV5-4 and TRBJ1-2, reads ETGVTQSPTHLIKTRGQQVTLRCSSQSGHNTVSWYQQALGQGPQFIFQYYREEENGRGNFPPRFSGLQFPNYSSELNVNALELDDSALYLCASSMTGLSYGYTFGSGTRLTVV.

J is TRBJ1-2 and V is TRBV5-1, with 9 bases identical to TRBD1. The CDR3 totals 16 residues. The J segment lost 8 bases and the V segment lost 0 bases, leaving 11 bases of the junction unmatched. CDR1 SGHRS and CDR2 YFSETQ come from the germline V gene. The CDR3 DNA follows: TGCGCCAGCAGCTTGGGACCGGGACAGGGACTTAGGGGCTACACCTTC. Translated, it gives CASSLGPGQGLRGYTF.

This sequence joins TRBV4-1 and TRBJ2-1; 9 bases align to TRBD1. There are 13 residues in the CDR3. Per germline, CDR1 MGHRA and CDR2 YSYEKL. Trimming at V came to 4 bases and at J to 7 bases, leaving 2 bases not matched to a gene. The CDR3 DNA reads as TGCGCCAGCAGCCGCGGACAGGGGAATGAGCAGTTCTTC. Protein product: CASSRGQGNEQFF.

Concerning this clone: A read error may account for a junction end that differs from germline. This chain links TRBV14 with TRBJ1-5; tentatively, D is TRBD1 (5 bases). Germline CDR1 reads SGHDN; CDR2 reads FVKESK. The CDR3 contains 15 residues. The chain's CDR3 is CASSFLWGSNQSQHF. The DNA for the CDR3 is TGTGCCAGCAGTTTTTTGTGGGGCAGCAATCAGTCCCAGCATTTT.

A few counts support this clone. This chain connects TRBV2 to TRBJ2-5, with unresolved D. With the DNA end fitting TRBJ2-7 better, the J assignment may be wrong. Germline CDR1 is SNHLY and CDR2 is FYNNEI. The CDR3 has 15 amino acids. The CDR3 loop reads CASSESGRTSYEQYF. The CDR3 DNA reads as TGTGCCAGCAGTGAATCAGGTCGAACATCCTACGAGCAGTACTTC.

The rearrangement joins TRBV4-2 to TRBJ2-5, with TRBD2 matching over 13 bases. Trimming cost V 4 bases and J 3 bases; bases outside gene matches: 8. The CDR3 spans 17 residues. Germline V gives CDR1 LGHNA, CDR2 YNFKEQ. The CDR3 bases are TGTGCCAGCAGCCGAGAACCAGGACTAGCGGGAGAAGAGACCCAGTACTTC. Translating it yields CASSREPGLAGEETQYF.

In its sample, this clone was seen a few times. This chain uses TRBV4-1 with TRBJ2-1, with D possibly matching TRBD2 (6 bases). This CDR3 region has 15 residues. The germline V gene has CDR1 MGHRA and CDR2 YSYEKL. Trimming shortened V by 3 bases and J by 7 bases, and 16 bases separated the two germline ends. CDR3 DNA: TGCGCCAGCAGCCAGGCCCCGGGACTCCTAAATGAGCAGTTCTTC. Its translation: CASSQAPGLLNEQFF.

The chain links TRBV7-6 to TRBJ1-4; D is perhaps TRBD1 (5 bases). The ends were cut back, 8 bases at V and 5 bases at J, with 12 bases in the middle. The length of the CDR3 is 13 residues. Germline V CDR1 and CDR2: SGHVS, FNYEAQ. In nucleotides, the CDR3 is TGTGCCAGCGGCAAGCAGGGAAATGAAAAACTGTTTTTT. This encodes CASGKQGNEKLFF.

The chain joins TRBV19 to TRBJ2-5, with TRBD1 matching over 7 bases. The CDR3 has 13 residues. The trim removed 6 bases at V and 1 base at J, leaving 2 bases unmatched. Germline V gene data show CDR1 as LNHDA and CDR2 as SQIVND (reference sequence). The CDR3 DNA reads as TGTGCCAGTAGCAGACAGGGCCAAGAGACCCAGTACTTC. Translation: CASSRQGQETQYF.

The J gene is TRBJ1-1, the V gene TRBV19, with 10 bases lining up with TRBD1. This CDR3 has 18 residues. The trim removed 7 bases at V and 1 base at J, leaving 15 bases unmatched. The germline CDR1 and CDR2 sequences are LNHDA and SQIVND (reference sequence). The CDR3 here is CASIHRGTGAIPNTEAFF. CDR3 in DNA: TGTGCCAGTATCCACCGCGGGACAGGGGCAATTCCGAACACTGAAGCTTTCTTT.

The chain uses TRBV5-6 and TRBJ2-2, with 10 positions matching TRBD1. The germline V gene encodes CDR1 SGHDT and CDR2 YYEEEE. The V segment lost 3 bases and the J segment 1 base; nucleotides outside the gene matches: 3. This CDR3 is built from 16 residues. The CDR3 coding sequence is TGTGCCAGCAGCTCTGGACAGGGGGGGAACACCGGGGAGCTGTTTTTT. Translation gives CASSSGQGGNTGELFF.

The CDR3 sequence is CASGTPAFF. The CDR3 DNA reads TGCGCCAGCGGGACTCCTGCTTTCTTT. The V gene is TRBV4-1, the J gene TRBJ1-1, with D possibly matching TRBD1 (5 bases). V was trimmed by 8 bases and J by 11 bases, leaving 9 bases between them. The germline V gene encodes CDR1 MGHRA and CDR2 YSYEKL. CDR3 length equals 9 residues.

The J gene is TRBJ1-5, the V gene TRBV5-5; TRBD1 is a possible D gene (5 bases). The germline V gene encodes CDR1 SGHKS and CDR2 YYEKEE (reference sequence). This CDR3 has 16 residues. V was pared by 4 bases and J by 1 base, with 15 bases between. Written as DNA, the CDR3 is TGTGCCAGCAGCCCGTGGGGGGTACAAAGCAATCAGCCCCAGCATTTT. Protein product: CASSPWGVQSNQPQHF. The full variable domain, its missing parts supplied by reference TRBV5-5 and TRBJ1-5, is DAGVTQSPTHLIKTRGQQVTLRCSPISGHKSVSWYQQVLGQGPQFIFQYYEKEERGRGNFPDRFSARQFPNYSSELNVNALLLGDSALYLCASSPWGVQSNQPQHFGDGTRLSIL.

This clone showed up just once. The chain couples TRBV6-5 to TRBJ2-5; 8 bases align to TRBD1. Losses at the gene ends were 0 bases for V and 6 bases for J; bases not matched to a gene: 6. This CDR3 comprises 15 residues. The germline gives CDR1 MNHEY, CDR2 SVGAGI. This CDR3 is CASSYSKGQAKTQYF. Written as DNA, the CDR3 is TGTGCCAGCAGTTACTCAAAGGGACAGGCGAAGACCCAGTACTTC.

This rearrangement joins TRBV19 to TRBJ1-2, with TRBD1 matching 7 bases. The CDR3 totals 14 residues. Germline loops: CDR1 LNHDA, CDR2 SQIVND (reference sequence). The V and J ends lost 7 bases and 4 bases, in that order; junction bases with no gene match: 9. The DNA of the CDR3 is TGTGCCAGTACCCTCGACAGGGAAAGCTATGGCTACACCTTC. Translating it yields CASTLDRESYGYTF.

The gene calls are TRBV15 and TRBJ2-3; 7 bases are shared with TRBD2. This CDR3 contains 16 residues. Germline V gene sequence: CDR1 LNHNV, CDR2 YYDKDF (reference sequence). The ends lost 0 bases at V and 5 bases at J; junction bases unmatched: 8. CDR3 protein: CATSRDPAGVEDTQYF. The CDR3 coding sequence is TGTGCCACCAGCAGAGATCCGGCGGGAGTGGAAGATACGCAGTATTTT. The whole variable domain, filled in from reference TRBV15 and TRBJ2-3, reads DAMVIQNPRYQVTQFGKPVTLSCSQTLNHNVMYWYQQKSSQAPKLLFHYYDKDFNNEADTPDNFQSRRPNTSFCFLDIRSPGLGDTAMYLCATSRDPAGVEDTQYFGPGTRLTVL.

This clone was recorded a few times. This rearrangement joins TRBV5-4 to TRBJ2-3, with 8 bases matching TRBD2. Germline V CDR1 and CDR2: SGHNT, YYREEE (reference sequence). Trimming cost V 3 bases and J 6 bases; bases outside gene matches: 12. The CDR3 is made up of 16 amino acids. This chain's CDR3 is CASSSGGGGPYDTQYF. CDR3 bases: TGTGCCAGCAGCTCGGGAGGGGGAGGGCCATACGATACGCAGTATTTT.

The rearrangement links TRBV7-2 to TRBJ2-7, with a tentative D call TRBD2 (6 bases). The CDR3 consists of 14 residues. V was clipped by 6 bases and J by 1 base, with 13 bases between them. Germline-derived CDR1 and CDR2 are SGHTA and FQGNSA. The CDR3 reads CASRYRDSSYEQYF. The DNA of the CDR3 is TGTGCCAGCAGGTACCGGGACTCTTCCTACGAGCAGTACTTC.

The CDR3 is CASSPGQGPEKLFF. The CDR3 DNA follows: TGTGCCAGCTCACCCGGACAGGGCCCTGAAAAACTGTTTTTT. This chain joins TRBV18 and TRBJ1-4; 8 bases line up with TRBD1. The CDR3 has 14 amino acids. V dropped 3 bases and J dropped 7; count of bases not matched to a gene: 4. Germline V gene sequence: CDR1 KGHSH, CDR2 LQKENI.

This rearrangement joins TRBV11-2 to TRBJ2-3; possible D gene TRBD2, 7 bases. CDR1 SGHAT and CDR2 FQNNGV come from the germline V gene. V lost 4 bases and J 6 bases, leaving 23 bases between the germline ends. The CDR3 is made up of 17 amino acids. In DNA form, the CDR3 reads TGTGCCAGCAGCTATCCCTCTTGGGGGGGGCGGTGGGATACGCAGTATTTT. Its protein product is CASSYPSWGGRWDTQYF.

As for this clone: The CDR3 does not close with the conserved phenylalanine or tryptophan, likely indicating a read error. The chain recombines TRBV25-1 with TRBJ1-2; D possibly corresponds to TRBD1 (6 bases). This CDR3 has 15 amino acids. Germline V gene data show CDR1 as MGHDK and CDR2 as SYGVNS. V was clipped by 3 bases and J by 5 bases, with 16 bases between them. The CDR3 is CASSEVGRGGYGYTC. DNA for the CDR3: TGTGCCAGCAGTGAGGTTGGCAGGGGTGGGTATGGCTACACCTGC.

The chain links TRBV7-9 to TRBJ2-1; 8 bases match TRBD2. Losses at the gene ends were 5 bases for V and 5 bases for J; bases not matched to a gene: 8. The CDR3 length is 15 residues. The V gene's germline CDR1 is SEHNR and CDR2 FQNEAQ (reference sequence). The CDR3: CASSRGLGRNNEQFF. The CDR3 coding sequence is TGTGCCAGCAGCCGGGGACTAGGTAGAAACAATGAGCAGTTCTTC.